The clone carrying this TCR beta chain has a count of ten or more. The CDR3 consists of 14 residues. V dropped 7 bases and J dropped 5 bases, with 17 bases sitting between them. TCRdb re-called the reads through MiXCR, storing one row per CDR3 protein. Here the sample spans some 18,000 distinct CDR3 sequences, 9.5% to 13% being singletons. The data originate from a study of type 1 regulatory T cells. Study overall: An in vitro protocol generated T-allo10, a Tr1-enriched, alloantigen-specific CD4 T cell product.

Source material: CD4+ T cells, either the whole sample or a sorted fraction (not recorded which). This receptor was taken from a human donor in good health. The chain joins TRBV12-3 or TRBV12-4 to TRBJ2-5; D may be TRBD2 (6 bases). CDR3 amino acids: CASKTGVEVETQYF. Here the CDR3 DNA reads TGTGCCAGCAAGACGGGGGTCGAAGTCGAGACCCAGTACTTC.